The rows below give T cell receptor beta chains drawn from one sample of a study of OX40 agonist ivuxolimab in advanced cancers. Produced via immunoSEQ multiplex PCR; TCRdb's table is partial and in-frame only. The table lists 150,000 to 170,000 clones, roughly 94% of them singletons, with about 0.3% in the top ten. Sample: CD4+ or CD8+ T cells sorted from blood, taken in a trial of the OX40 agonist ivuxolimab. The receptors derive from an adult with an advanced solid tumor such as melanoma, head and neck, liver or kidney cancer. Both conserved end residues are trimmed from each CDR3. The order of the fields is D gene, V gene, J gene, CDR3 protein. The D gene is left open where the match is weak.

-,TRBV10-3,TRBJ2-7,ATLKKDEQY
-,TRBV6-1,TRBJ2-5,ASSSLPRFGETQY
TRBD1,TRBV28,TRBJ2-7,ASRGQGAYEQY
TRBD1,TRBV7-9,TRBJ1-4,ASSLRGTEKLF
-,TRBV5-1,TRBJ2-7,ASSLRALSYEQY
TRBD2,TRBV9,TRBJ2-7,ASSTGTTLYEQY
-,TRBV10-3,TRBJ2-2,AISRGNTGELF
TRBD1,TRBV27,TRBJ1-1,ASTSGTGVNTEAF
-,TRBV19,TRBJ1-3,ASQQGGENTIY
-,TRBV10-3,TRBJ2-2,AISPDILANTGELF
-,TRBV7-2,TRBJ1-4,ASSFGEINEKLF
TRBD1,TRBV7-9,TRBJ2-1,ASSAYRGVVGNEQF
-,TRBV12-5,TRBJ2-3,ASGLGMGDHTDTQY
-,TRBV30,TRBJ2-4,AWSVVGQGNIQY
-,TRBV29-1,TRBJ2-4,SVKLLGGAYIQY
TRBD1,TRBV27,TRBJ2-1,ASSLTGALYNEQF
-,TRBV19,TRBJ2-3,ASTSTDASTDTQY
-,TRBV7-9,TRBJ1-4,ASSRGLREKLF
-,TRBV25-1,TRBJ1-2,ASSVAREGYT
-,TRBV28,TRBJ1-2,ASSSMGGGYGYT
-,TRBV27,TRBJ1-2,ASSFSHIYGYT
-,TRBV10-2,TRBJ1-2,ASSENRDYGYT
TRBD1,TRBV11-2,TRBJ2-7,ASSLGQIYEQY
TRBD2,TRBV4-2,TRBJ2-7,ASSPRGLASNEQY
TRBD2,TRBV6-1,-,ASRLTSGSEQY
TRBD2,TRBV28,TRBJ2-7,ASSLGGSRHEQY
-,TRBV7-7,TRBJ2-3,ASSLGAGPLVADTQY
TRBD2,TRBV19,TRBJ2-2,ACNRAGDTGELF
-,TRBV27,TRBJ2-7,ASSLWARGGEQY